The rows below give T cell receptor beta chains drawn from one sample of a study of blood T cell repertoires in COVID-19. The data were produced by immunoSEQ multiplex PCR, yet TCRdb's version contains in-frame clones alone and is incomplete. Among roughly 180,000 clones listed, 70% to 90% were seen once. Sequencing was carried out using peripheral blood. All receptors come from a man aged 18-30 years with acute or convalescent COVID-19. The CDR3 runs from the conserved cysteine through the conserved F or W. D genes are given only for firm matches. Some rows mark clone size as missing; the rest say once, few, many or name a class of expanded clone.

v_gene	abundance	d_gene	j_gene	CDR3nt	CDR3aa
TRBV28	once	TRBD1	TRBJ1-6	TGTGCCAGCAGGGCCCCCGGGACAGTTAATTCACCCCTCCACTTT	CASRAPGTVNSPLHF
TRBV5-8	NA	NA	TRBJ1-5	TGTGCCAGCAGCTCCTTCGGGCAGGGTGGCGTTCAGCCCCAGCATTTT	CASSSFGQGGVQPQHF
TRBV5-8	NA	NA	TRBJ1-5	TGTGCCAGCAGCGGGGGGATGGGACTGAATCAGCCCCAGCATTTT	CASSGGMGLNQPQHF
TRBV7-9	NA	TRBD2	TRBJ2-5	TGTGCCAGCAGCTTAGCGCACATGGGCGGGGGGCAAGAGACCCAGTACTTC	CASSLAHMGGGQETQYF
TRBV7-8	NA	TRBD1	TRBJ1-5	TGTGCCAGCAGCTTAGCCCGGACAGGCAACGCATACCGGGCACAACAGCCCCAGCATTTT	CASSLARTGNAYRAQQPQHF
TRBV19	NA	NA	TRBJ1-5	TGTGCCAGTAGTATACTAGGAAATAGCAATCAGCCCCAGCATTTT	CASSILGNSNQPQHF
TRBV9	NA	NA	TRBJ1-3	TGTGCCAGCAGCGTGGGGCAGGGTTCAGGAAACACCATATATTTT	CASSVGQGSGNTIYF
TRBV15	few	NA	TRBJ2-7	TGTGCCACCAGCGATCCAGGGGCCTACGAGCAGTACTTC	CATSDPGAYEQYF
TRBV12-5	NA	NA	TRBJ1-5	TGTGCTAGTGGTCAACAGGGATTTGGCAATCAGCCCCAGCATTTT	CASGQQGFGNQPQHF
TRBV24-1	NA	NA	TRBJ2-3	TGTGCCACCAGTGATTCGGGACTGTTCAAGGATACGCAGTATTTT	CATSDSGLFKDTQYF
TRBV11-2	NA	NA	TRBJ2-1	TGTGCCAGCAGCTTGACAGACCTCAATGAGCAGTTCTTC	CASSLTDLNEQFF
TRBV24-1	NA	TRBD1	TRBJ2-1	TGTGCCACCAGTGAGTCCGGGACAGGGAACTACAATGAGCAGTTCTTC	CATSESGTGNYNEQFF
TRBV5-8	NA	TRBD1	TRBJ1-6	TGTGCCAGCAGCTCCTTCCTAGGGACAGGGGGAATCTCATCACCCCTCCACTTT	CASSSFLGTGGISSPLHF
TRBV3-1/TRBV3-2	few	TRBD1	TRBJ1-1	TGTGCCAGCAGCCTGGGACAGGGAAGGAGCGGAACTTTCTTT	CASSLGQGRSGTFF
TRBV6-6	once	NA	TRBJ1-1	TGTGCCAGCGAACAGGGTGTGAACACTGAAGCTTTCTTT	CASEQGVNTEAFF
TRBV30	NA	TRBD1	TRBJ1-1	TGTGCCTGGAGGTGGGACAGGGGAACTGAAGCTTTCTTT	CAWRWDRGTEAFF
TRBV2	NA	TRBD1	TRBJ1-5	TGTGCCAGCAGTGACTGGGACAGTAATTATAGCAATCAGCCCCAGCATTTT	CASSDWDSNYSNQPQHF
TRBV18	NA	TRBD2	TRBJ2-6	TGTGCCAGCTCACCTCTAGCGGCGGGTGGGGCCAACGTCCTGACTTTC	CASSPLAAGGANVLTF
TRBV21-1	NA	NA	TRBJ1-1	TGTGCCAGCAGCAAAGGGGGCAGGGGAGAAGCTTTCTTT	CASSKGGRGEAFF
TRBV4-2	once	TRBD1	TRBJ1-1	TGTGCCAGCAGCCGAGGGACAGGCAGCACTGAAGCTTTCTTT	CASSRGTGSTEAFF
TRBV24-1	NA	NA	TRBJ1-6	TGTGCCACCAGTGCATCGGGGGGGAGTAATTCACCCCTCCACTTT	CATSASGGSNSPLHF
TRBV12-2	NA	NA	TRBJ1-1	TGTGCAAGTCGCTTACACAGGGTCAACACTGAAGCTTTCTTT	CASRLHRVNTEAFF
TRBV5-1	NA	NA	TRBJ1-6	TGCGCCAGCAGCGTGGACACCTATAATTCACCCCTCCACTTT	CASSVDTYNSPLHF
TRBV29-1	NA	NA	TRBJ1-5	TGCAGCGTTGGGACAGTATTCAATCAGCCCCAGCATTTT	CSVGTVFNQPQHF
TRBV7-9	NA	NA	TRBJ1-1	TGTGCCAGCAGCTTAGCGCGATTGGGGCTGGGGAGGACTGAAGCTTTCTTT	CASSLARLGLGRTEAFF
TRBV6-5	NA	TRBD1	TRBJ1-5	TGTGCCAGCAGGGTCTCGACAGGGTCCGATCAGCCCCAGCATTTT	CASRVSTGSDQPQHF
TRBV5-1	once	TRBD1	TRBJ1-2	TGCGCCAGCAGCTTGGGGACAGGGAGTAAGGGCGGGACCCATGGCTACACCTTC	CASSLGTGSKGGTHGYTF
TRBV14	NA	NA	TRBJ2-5	TGTGCCAGCAGCCAACTCCTAACCCGATACCAAGAGACCCAGTACTTC	CASSQLLTRYQETQYF
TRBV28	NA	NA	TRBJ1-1	TGTGCCAGCAGCTTTTACGGCGGCACTGAAGCTTTCTTT	CASSFYGGTEAFF
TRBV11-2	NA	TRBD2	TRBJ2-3	TGTGCCAGCAGCTTAGATCTCGCGGGGGGTAGGGATACGCAGTATTTT	CASSLDLAGGRDTQYF
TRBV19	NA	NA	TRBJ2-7	TGTGCCAGTAGCTTGGAACGGGACTTCTACGAGCAGTACTTC	CASSLERDFYEQYF
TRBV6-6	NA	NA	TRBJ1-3	TGTGCCAGCATTAGACAGAGCTCTGGAAACACCATATATTTT	CASIRQSSGNTIYF
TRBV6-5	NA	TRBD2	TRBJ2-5	TGTGCCAGCACCGACGCGGGGGAGGAGACCCAGTACTTC	CASTDAGEETQYF
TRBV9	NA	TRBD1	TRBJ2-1	TGTGCCAGCAGCGTACTGGCAGGGGGCTACAATGAGCAGTTCTTC	CASSVLAGGYNEQFF
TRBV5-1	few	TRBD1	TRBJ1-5	TGCGCCAGCAGCCCTGGGACAGGGGAAATAAGCAATCAGCCCCAGCATTTT	CASSPGTGEISNQPQHF
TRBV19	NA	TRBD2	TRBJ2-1	TGTGCCAGTAGTCTTGCGGGGGGGCCCAATGAGCAGTTCTTC	CASSLAGGPNEQFF
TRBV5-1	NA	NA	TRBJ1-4	TGCGCCAGCAGCTTGTTCGCAGTCACAACTAATGAAAAACTGTTTTTT	CASSLFAVTTNEKLFF
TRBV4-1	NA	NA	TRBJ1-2	TGCGCCAGCAGCCAAGGAGGACAAAAGGCCTATGGCTACACCTTC	CASSQGGQKAYGYTF
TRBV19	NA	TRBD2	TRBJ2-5	TGTGCCAGTAGATCGAGCGGGGGGCAAGAGACCCAGTACTTC	CASRSSGGQETQYF
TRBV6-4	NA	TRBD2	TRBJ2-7	TGTGCCAGCCTGTGGGACTACCACGAGCAGTACTTC	CASLWDYHEQYF
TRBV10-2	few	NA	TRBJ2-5	TGCGCCAGCAGTGAAGGGGGGGCGGAGACCCAGTACTTC	CASSEGGAETQYF
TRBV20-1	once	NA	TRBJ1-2	TGCAGTGCTAGTCCTCACTCTAACTATGGCTACACCTTC	CSASPHSNYGYTF
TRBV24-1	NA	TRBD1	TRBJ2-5	TGTGCCACCAGTGTCGGGACAGGGGGCCGGGAGACCCAGTACTTC	CATSVGTGGRETQYF
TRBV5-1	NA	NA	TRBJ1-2	TGCGCCAGCAGCTTATCCAGGCAGGCTCATGGCTACACCTTC	CASSLSRQAHGYTF
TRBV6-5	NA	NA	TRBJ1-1	TGTGCCAGCAGCCGAGAGAACACTGAAGCTTTCTTT	CASSRENTEAFF
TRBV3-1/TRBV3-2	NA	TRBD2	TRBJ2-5	TGTGCCAGCAGCCAAGGAGGGACTAGCGGGGGGGCGGGAGAGACCCAGTACTTC	CASSQGGTSGGAGETQYF
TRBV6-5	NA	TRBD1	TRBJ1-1	TGTGCCAGCGATAGACAGGGGGGGACGAACACTGAAGCTTTCTTT	CASDRQGGTNTEAFF
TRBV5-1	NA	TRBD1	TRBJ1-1	TGCGCCAGCAGGGAAACGACAGGGGTTACTGAAGCTTTCTTT	CASRETTGVTEAFF
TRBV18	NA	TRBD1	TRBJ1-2	TGTGCCAGCTCACCAGGACAGGAGAACTATGGCTACACCTTC	CASSPGQENYGYTF
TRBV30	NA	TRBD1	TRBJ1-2	TGTGCCTGGGTTCCGGGACAGAGAACGTATGGCTACACCTTC	CAWVPGQRTYGYTF
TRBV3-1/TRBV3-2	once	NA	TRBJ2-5	TGTGCCAGCAGTGAGGTATTGGCCCAGTACTTC	CASSEVLAQYF
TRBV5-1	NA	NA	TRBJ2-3	TGCGCCAGCAGCTTGACGTCGGTGGCGGGCACAGATACGCAGTATTTT	CASSLTSVAGTDTQYF
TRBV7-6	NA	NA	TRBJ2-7	TGTGCCAGCAGCTTATGGGGGGACGAGCAGTACTTC	CASSLWGDEQYF
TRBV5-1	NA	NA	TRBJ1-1	TGCGCCAGCAGCTTGGACGGGGGAATGAACACTGAAGCTTTCTTT	CASSLDGGMNTEAFF
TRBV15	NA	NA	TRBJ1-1	TGTGCCACCAGCAGAAAGGGACTCACTGAAGCTTTCTTT	CATSRKGLTEAFF